This is a list of T cell receptor beta chains from one sample in a study of blood T cells in healthy people across ages. MiXCR was run by TCRdb on the 5' RACE reads, yielding one entry per CDR3 protein. The sample includes 1.5 million to 2 million distinct CDR3 sequences, roughly 28% of them seen just once. The sequenced sample was blood. The origin of the receptors is a woman aged 25 to 39 in good health. The CDR3 runs from the conserved cysteine through the conserved F or W. Each record gives: J gene, V gene, clone size, D gene, CDR3 protein, CDR3 DNA. A D gene is named only where the DNA matches it firmly. Only part of the rows carry a size: once, few, many, or a class if the clone is expanded.

j_gene: TRBJ2-7
v_gene: TRBV24-1
abundance: many
d_gene: -
CDR3aa: CATTATGTSYEQYF
CDR3nt: TGTGCCACCACCGCGACAGGGACTTCCTACGAGCAGTACTTC

j_gene: TRBJ2-5
v_gene: TRBV12-3/TRBV12-4
abundance: -
d_gene: TRBD1
CDR3aa: CASRQGQGQYF
CDR3nt: TGTGCCAGCAGGCAGGGACAGGGGCAGTACTTC

j_gene: TRBJ1-6
v_gene: TRBV12-3/TRBV12-4
abundance: -
d_gene: -
CDR3aa: CASSLIGRDSGYSPLHF
CDR3nt: TGTGCCAGCAGTTTGATTGGCAGGGACTCCGGATATTCACCCCTCCACTTT

j_gene: TRBJ2-4
v_gene: TRBV5-1
abundance: once
d_gene: TRBD2
CDR3aa: CASSPGLAGVPKSIQYF
CDR3nt: TGCGCCAGCAGCCCTGGACTAGCGGGAGTACCCAAAAGCATTCAGTACTTC

j_gene: TRBJ2-7
v_gene: TRBV6-5
abundance: -
d_gene: TRBD2
CDR3aa: CASRTSGRNEQYF
CDR3nt: TGTGCCAGCAGAACAAGCGGGAGGAATGAGCAGTACTTC

j_gene: TRBJ2-1
v_gene: TRBV19
abundance: -
d_gene: TRBD2
CDR3aa: CASSPYSGGAYNEQFF
CDR3nt: TGTGCCAGTAGCCCTTATAGCGGGGGGGCTTACAATGAGCAGTTCTTC

j_gene: TRBJ2-3
v_gene: TRBV5-1
abundance: few
d_gene: -
CDR3aa: CASKKARASTDTQYF
CDR3nt: TGCGCCAGCAAGAAGGCGCGGGCTAGCACAGATACGCAGTATTTT

j_gene: TRBJ2-5
v_gene: TRBV10-3
abundance: -
d_gene: -
CDR3aa: CATSESQVIRETQYF
CDR3nt: TGTGCCACCAGTGAGTCGCAGGTTATTCGAGAGACCCAGTACTTC

j_gene: TRBJ2-3
v_gene: TRBV28
abundance: -
d_gene: -
CDR3aa: CAGSFRPDTQYF
CDR3nt: TGTGCCGGCAGCTTCCGCCCAGATACGCAGTATTTT

j_gene: TRBJ1-2
v_gene: TRBV29-1
abundance: few
d_gene: -
CDR3aa: CSVAAGQNYCYTF
CDR3nt: TGCAGCGTTGCCGCAGGCCAGAATTATTGCTACACCTTC

j_gene: TRBJ2-7
v_gene: TRBV10-3
abundance: many
d_gene: TRBD2
CDR3aa: CAISESSGRDEQYF
CDR3nt: TGTGCCATCAGTGAGTCTAGCGGGAGAGACGAGCAGTACTTC

j_gene: TRBJ2-6
v_gene: TRBV12-3/TRBV12-4
abundance: few
d_gene: TRBD2
CDR3aa: CASSSSGAAGANVLTF
CDR3nt: TGTGCCAGCAGTTCCAGCGGGGCTGCTGGGGCCAACGTCCTGACTTTC

j_gene: TRBJ1-2
v_gene: TRBV5-6
abundance: -
d_gene: TRBD1
CDR3aa: CASSLEEAGGLYDYGYTF
CDR3nt: TGTGCCAGCAGCTTGGAGGAGGCAGGGGGCTTATATGACTATGGCTACACCTTC

j_gene: TRBJ1-4
v_gene: TRBV5-1
abundance: few
d_gene: -
CDR3aa: CASSNRSGATNEKLFF
CDR3nt: TGCGCCAGCAGCAATCGCAGTGGGGCAACTAATGAAAAACTGTTTTTT

j_gene: TRBJ1-2
v_gene: TRBV24-1
abundance: -
d_gene: TRBD1
CDR3aa: CATSSPIWGQTCYGYTF
CDR3nt: TGTGCCACCAGTTCTCCCATTTGGGGACAGACCTGCTATGGCTACACCTTC

j_gene: TRBJ2-1
v_gene: TRBV20-1
abundance: few
d_gene: TRBD1
CDR3aa: CSASEGADNEQLF
CDR3nt: TGCAGTGCTAGTGAGGGGGCTGACAATGAGCAGTTATTC

j_gene: TRBJ2-7
v_gene: TRBV25-1
abundance: few
d_gene: TRBD2
CDR3aa: CASSEFTSGSYEQYF
CDR3nt: TGTGCCAGCAGTGAATTCACTAGCGGCAGCTACGAGCAGTACTTC

j_gene: TRBJ2-7
v_gene: TRBV27
abundance: -
d_gene: -
CDR3aa: CASSLDLRTEQYF
CDR3nt: TGTGCCAGCAGTTTAGATCTCAGGACCGAGCAGTACTTC

j_gene: TRBJ2-6
v_gene: TRBV7-2
abundance: few
d_gene: -
CDR3aa: CASSWSRRANVLTF
CDR3nt: TGTGCCAGCAGCTGGTCCCGAAGGGCCAACGTCCTGACTTTC

j_gene: TRBJ1-2
v_gene: TRBV6-5
abundance: few
d_gene: -
CDR3aa: CASSYDRAPYGYTF
CDR3nt: TGTGCCAGCAGTTACGACCGGGCCCCCTATGGCTACACCTTC

j_gene: TRBJ2-3
v_gene: TRBV7-2
abundance: -
d_gene: -
CDR3aa: CASSLGRPGTSDTQYF
CDR3nt: TGTGCCAGCAGCTTAGGAAGACCGGGGACCTCAGATACGCAGTATTTT

j_gene: TRBJ2-5
v_gene: TRBV20-1
abundance: few
d_gene: -
CDR3aa: CSAPQGGGLDNEQYF
CDR3nt: TGCAGTGCTCCCCAAGGGGGGGGGTTGGACAATGAGCAGTACTTC

j_gene: TRBJ2-7
v_gene: TRBV29-1
abundance: -
d_gene: TRBD2
CDR3aa: CSVELGLASEQYF
CDR3nt: TGCAGCGTTGAGCTGGGACTAGCGAGCGAGCAGTACTTC

j_gene: TRBJ2-5
v_gene: TRBV15
abundance: -
d_gene: -
CDR3aa: CATSRETGSGTQYF
CDR3nt: TGTGCCACCAGCAGGGAAACAGGGTCAGGGACCCAGTACTTC

j_gene: TRBJ2-1
v_gene: TRBV24-1
abundance: -
d_gene: TRBD2
CDR3aa: CATSDSRLAGDYNEQFF
CDR3nt: TGTGCCACCAGTGATTCCAGACTAGCGGGGGATTACAATGAGCAGTTCTTC

j_gene: TRBJ1-5
v_gene: TRBV5-1
abundance: many
d_gene: -
CDR3aa: CASSSGDSNQPQHF
CDR3nt: TGTGCCAGCAGCTCGGGGGATAGCAATCAGCCCCAGCATTTT

j_gene: TRBJ1-1
v_gene: TRBV12-3/TRBV12-4
abundance: few
d_gene: -
CDR3aa: CASGGLTEAFF
CDR3nt: TGTGCCAGCGGGGGTCTCACTGAAGCTTTCTTT

j_gene: TRBJ2-3
v_gene: TRBV9
abundance: -
d_gene: -
CDR3aa: CASSVESGTASTDTQYF
CDR3nt: TGTGCCAGCAGCGTAGAGAGCGGGACAGCTAGCACAGATACGCAGTATTTT

j_gene: TRBJ2-2
v_gene: TRBV2
abundance: -
d_gene: -
CDR3aa: CASSELTGELFF
CDR3nt: TGTGCCAGCAGTGAGTTGACCGGGGAGCTGTTTTTT

j_gene: TRBJ2-7
v_gene: TRBV24-1
abundance: few
d_gene: -
CDR3aa: CATSDQGSDEQYF
CDR3nt: TGTGCCACCAGTGATCAGGGTTCGGACGAGCAGTACTTC

j_gene: TRBJ2-3
v_gene: TRBV6-2/TRBV6-3
abundance: -
d_gene: -
CDR3aa: CASSYGWTDTQYF
CDR3nt: TGTGCCAGCAGTTACGGGTGGACAGATACGCAGTATTTT

j_gene: TRBJ1-2
v_gene: TRBV11-2
abundance: -
d_gene: -
CDR3aa: CASSPQGSLFGYTF
CDR3nt: TGTGCCAGCAGCCCTCAGGGGAGTTTGTTTGGCTACACCTTC

j_gene: TRBJ2-7
v_gene: TRBV11-2
abundance: -
d_gene: -
CDR3aa: CASSWEGRRVDEQYF
CDR3nt: TGTGCCAGCAGCTGGGAAGGCCGCAGGGTTGACGAGCAGTACTTC

j_gene: TRBJ2-7
v_gene: TRBV5-1
abundance: -
d_gene: TRBD2
CDR3aa: CASSFGLVSNVQYF
CDR3nt: TGCGCCAGCAGCTTTGGACTAGTAAGCAATGTGCAGTACTTC

j_gene: TRBJ2-1
v_gene: TRBV25-1
abundance: few
d_gene: TRBD2
CDR3aa: CASADPSGSYNEQFF
CDR3nt: TGTGCCAGCGCTGACCCCAGCGGGAGTTACAATGAGCAGTTCTTC

j_gene: TRBJ1-1
v_gene: TRBV25-1
abundance: -
d_gene: -
CDR3aa: CASGESSPGGNTEAFF
CDR3nt: TGTGCCAGCGGTGAATCGTCTCCCGGAGGGAACACTGAAGCTTTCTTT

j_gene: TRBJ2-7
v_gene: TRBV20-1
abundance: -
d_gene: -
CDR3aa: CSARVAGSGGEQYF
CDR3nt: TGCAGTGCTAGAGTTGCGGGGTCCGGTGGGGAGCAGTACTTC

j_gene: TRBJ2-7
v_gene: TRBV6-6
abundance: few
d_gene: -
CDR3aa: CAGSYGGTSNYEQYF
CDR3nt: TGTGCCGGCAGTTACGGCGGGACATCTAACTACGAGCAGTACTTC

j_gene: TRBJ2-7
v_gene: TRBV6-2/TRBV6-3
abundance: -
d_gene: TRBD1
CDR3aa: CASSTGTGVFEQYF
CDR3nt: TGTGCCAGCAGCACCGGGACAGGGGTCTTCGAGCAGTACTTC

j_gene: TRBJ1-2
v_gene: TRBV2
abundance: few
d_gene: -
CDR3aa: CASSEVSYGGYTF
CDR3nt: TGTGCCAGCAGTGAAGTCAGCTACGGGGGCTACACCTTC

j_gene: TRBJ2-7
v_gene: TRBV15
abundance: many
d_gene: TRBD1
CDR3aa: CATSRGGEDRAYEQYF
CDR3nt: TGTGCCACCAGCAGGGGAGGTGAGGACAGGGCCTACGAGCAGTACTTC

j_gene: TRBJ2-4
v_gene: TRBV6-6
abundance: -
d_gene: TRBD2
CDR3aa: CASSYALGRDIQYF
CDR3nt: TGTGCCAGCAGTTACGCTCTGGGGAGGGACATTCAGTACTTC

j_gene: TRBJ2-7
v_gene: TRBV2
abundance: -
d_gene: -
CDR3aa: CASSADRSSYNEQYF
CDR3nt: TGTGCCAGCAGCGCAGACAGGAGCTCCTACAATGAGCAGTACTTC

j_gene: TRBJ2-1
v_gene: TRBV19
abundance: -
d_gene: TRBD1
CDR3aa: CASSIAETGGGEQFF
CDR3nt: TGTGCCAGTAGTATAGCTGAGACAGGGGGTGGTGAGCAGTTCTTC